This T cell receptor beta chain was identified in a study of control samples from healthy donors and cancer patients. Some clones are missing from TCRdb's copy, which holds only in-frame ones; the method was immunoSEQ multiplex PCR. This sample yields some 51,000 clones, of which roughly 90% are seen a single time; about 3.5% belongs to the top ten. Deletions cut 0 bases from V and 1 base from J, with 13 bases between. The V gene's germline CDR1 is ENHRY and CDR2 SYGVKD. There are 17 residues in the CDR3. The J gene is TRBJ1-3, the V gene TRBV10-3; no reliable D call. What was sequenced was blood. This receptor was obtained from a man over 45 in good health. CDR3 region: CAISESGPSGSGNTIYF. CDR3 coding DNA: TGTGCCATCAGTGAGTCGGGTCCCTCGGGATCTGGAAACACCATATATTTT.